The 24 T cell receptor beta chains below all came from one sample that was sequenced in a study of blood T cell repertoires in COVID-19. Sequencing used immunoSEQ multiplex PCR; TCRdb keeps in-frame clones, though not all of them. The sample records about 310,000 clones, 87% being singletons. Sequences were obtained from peripheral blood. Receptors were obtained from a man aged 45 to 65 with active or convalescent COVID-19.

The CDR3 nucleotides read TGTGCCAGCAGCTTGGACAGGGCTTCTGGAAACACCATATATTTT. This sequence encodes CASSLDRASGNTIYF. The chain carries TRBV7-9 and TRBJ1-3; 8 bases map to TRBD1. The CDR3 extends over 15 amino acids. Germline lookup yields CDR1 SEHNR and CDR2 FQNEAQ (reference sequence). V shed 3 bases and J 1 base; nucleotides not matched to a gene: 2. Full variable domain (rest looked up from reference TRBV7-9 and TRBJ1-3): DTGVSQNPRHKITKRGQNVTFRCDPISEHNRLYWYRQTLGQGPEFLTYFQNEAQLEKSRLLSDRFSAERPKGSFSTLEIQRTEQGDSAMYLCASSLDRASGNTIYFGEGSWLTVV.

V usage is TRBV2 and J usage is TRBJ1-2; 7 bases map to TRBD1. Germline lookup yields CDR1 SNHLY and CDR2 FYNNEI. This CDR3 spans 12 amino acids. J lost 5 bases, V lost 7 bases, and 4 bases had no gene match. CDR3: CASNGQEYGYTF. CDR3 DNA: TGTGCCAGCAATGGACAGGAATATGGCTACACCTTC. Based on the CDR3 plus reference TRBV2 and TRBJ1-2, the full variable domain is EPEVTQTPSHQVTQMGQEVILRCVPISNHLYFYWYRQILGQKVEFLVSFYNNEISEKSEIFDDQFSVERPDGSNFTLKIRSTKLEDSAMYFCASNGQEYGYTFGSGTRLTVV.

This chain uses TRBV24-1 with TRBJ2-3, with 7 bases that match TRBD1. Trimming took 3 bases from V and 2 from J; bases not matched to a gene: 10. Per the germline V gene, CDR1 is KGHDR and CDR2 is SFDVKD. The CDR3 runs to 17 residues. The CDR3 region is CATSDRQGRGSTDTQYF. CDR3 DNA sequence: TGTGCCACCAGTGATCGACAGGGACGAGGGTCCACAGATACGCAGTATTTT.

V and J are TRBV15 and TRBJ1-1; D ambiguous. This CDR3 spans 16 amino acids. The V end lost 0 bases, the J end lost 0 bases, and 11 bases lay between the germline ends. Germline CDR1 LNHNV, CDR2 YYDKDF (reference sequence). CDR3 region: CATSRDRIRLNTEAFF. The CDR3 DNA is TGTGCCACCAGCAGAGATCGAATCAGGCTGAACACTGAAGCTTTCTTT.

The chain carries TRBV11-2 and TRBJ2-7; TRBD2 might be the D (5 bases). This CDR3 is 16 amino acids long. From germline, CDR1 is SGHAT and CDR2 FQNNGV. V was trimmed by 0 bases and J by 2 bases, leaving 14 bases between them. Written as DNA, the CDR3 is TGTGCCAGCAGCTTAGATTACGGCCCTAGCCCCTACGAGCAGTACTTC. Protein sequence: CASSLDYGPSPYEQYF.

The chain links TRBV6-5 to TRBJ2-2, with D maybe TRBD1 (5 bases). Trimming shortened V by 7 bases and J by 6 bases, and 18 bases separated the two germline ends. This CDR3 is 15 amino acids long. The germline V gene encodes CDR1 MNHEY and CDR2 SVGAGI. As DNA, the CDR3 is TGTGCCAGCACCTTTCTAGGGGAAGGGTCCGGGGAGCTGTTTTTT. It is translated as CASTFLGEGSGELFF.

The gene calls are TRBV4-2 and TRBJ2-5; D is uncertain. Trimming removed 0 bases at V and 2 bases at J, with 7 bases between. From germline, CDR1 is LGHNA and CDR2 YNFKEQ. The CDR3 consists of 14 residues. The CDR3 DNA reads TGTGCCAGCAGCCAAGATTCGCGGCAAGAGACCCAGTACTTC. Its translation is CASSQDSRQETQYF.

This rearrangement joins TRBV28 to TRBJ1-2; 7 nucleotides line up with TRBD1. The CDR3 is made up of 15 amino acids. The germline gives CDR1 MDHEN, CDR2 SYDVKM. V lost 6 bases, J lost 3 bases, and 10 bases stayed unmatched. In DNA, the CDR3 is TGTGCCAGCAGCACGGGAGGGGGCGCCGACTATGGCTACACCTTC. It specifies CASSTGGGADYGYTF.

This chain links TRBV5-1 with TRBJ1-1, with TRBD1 identical over 7 bases. Germline V gene lookup returns CDR1 SGHRS and CDR2 YFSETQ. V lost 3 bases to trimming and J lost 1 base; unmatched junction nucleotides: 12. This CDR3 spans 17 amino acids. The CDR3 spells CASSSLSGRTGNTEAFF. The CDR3 nucleotides read TGCGCCAGCAGCTCACTTTCCGGGCGGACAGGGAACACTGAAGCTTTCTTT.

Concerning this clone itself: This specimen includes other DNA sequences encoding the same CDR3. The gene calls are TRBV7-8 and TRBJ2-5, with D possibly TRBD1 on 6 matching bases. Trimming cost V 1 base and J 4 bases, with 13 bases left between them. Germline V lookup: CDR1 SGHVS, CDR2 FQNEAQ. The CDR3 covers 15 residues. CDR3 nucleotides: TGTGCCAGCAGCTTAGTGTTGGGGGCGCGAGAGACCCAGTACTTC. Encoded protein: CASSLVLGARETQYF.

The J gene is TRBJ2-3, the V gene TRBV28; 10 bases match TRBD1. The V and J ends lost 4 bases and 3 bases, in that order; junction bases with no gene match: 7. This CDR3 is built from 16 residues. The germline V gene has CDR1 MDHEN and CDR2 SYDVKM. The CDR3 sequence is CASSSPGTGVTDTQYF. The DNA of the CDR3 is TGTGCCAGCAGTTCCCCCGGGACAGGGGTGACAGATACGCAGTATTTT.

The CDR3 coding sequence is TGTGCCATTTCTCCAGGACAGATCTATGGCTACACCTTC. Residues: CAISPGQIYGYTF. V usage is TRBV10-3 and J usage is TRBJ1-2, with D tentatively TRBD1 (6 bases). Germline lookup yields CDR1 ENHRY and CDR2 SYGVKD. Trimming pared 9 bases from V and 4 bases from J, leaving 15 bases between. The CDR3 has 13 residues.

This chain connects TRBV10-2 to TRBJ2-5; 8 nucleotides align to TRBD1. This CDR3 spans 15 amino acids. The junction had 10 bases not matched to a gene; V was cut back by 5 bases and J by 5 bases. Germline values: CDR1 WSHSY, CDR2 SAAADI. DNA of the CDR3: TGCGCCAGCAGTTATGGACAGGGCCAGGAGGAGACCCAGTACTTC. Translated, it gives CASSYGQGQEETQYF.

The V call is TRBV6-4, the J call TRBJ2-2; D possibly corresponds to TRBD2 (6 bases). The germline V gene encodes CDR1 MRHNA and CDR2 SNTAGT. The CDR3 has 14 amino acids. Trimming left V 3 bases short and J 5 bases short, with 10 bases between. The CDR3 sequence: CASSETGGTGELFF. DNA for the CDR3: TGTGCCAGCAGTGAGACCGGGGGTACCGGGGAGCTGTTTTTT.

V is TRBV7-2 and J is TRBJ2-5; TRBD2 agrees at 8 bases. The CDR3 is 15 residues long. Germline assignment: CDR1 SGHTA and CDR2 FQGNSA. V shed 1 base and J 4 bases; nucleotides not matched to a gene: 5. The DNA of the CDR3 is TGTGCCAGCAGCTTAGTAGCGGGGAGGGGAGAGACCCAGTACTTC. Translated: CASSLVAGRGETQYF.

The chain recombines TRBV5-1 with TRBJ2-3, with 8 bases matching TRBD1. V was clipped by 1 base and J by 1 base; unmatched bases: 8. The germline CDR1 and CDR2 sequences are SGHRS and YFSETQ. The CDR3 extends over 17 amino acids. The CDR3 DNA reads as TGCGCCAGCAGCTTGAGGTGGCAGGACAGGGGCACAGATACGCAGTATTTT. Translating gives CASSLRWQDRGTDTQYF.

The V and J genes are TRBV2 and TRBJ1-2; D not certain. Germline CDR1 SNHLY, CDR2 FYNNEI. The CDR3 sequence is 11 residues long. Trimming removed 5 bases from V and 7 bases from J, with 8 bases in between. The CDR3 DNA reads as TGTGCCAGCAGTCAGAATGCTGGCTACACCTTC. Translated: CASSQNAGYTF.

With regard to this clone: At one end, the junction sequence differs from germline, possibly due to a read error. The V and J genes are TRBV7-7 and TRBJ2-5; 7 nucleotides match TRBD2. In germline, CDR1 is SSHAT, CDR2 FNYEAQ (reference sequence). The CDR3 has 15 amino acids. CDR3 in amino acids: CASSLARTGGETQYF. CDR3 in DNA: TGTGCTAGCAGCTTAGCGAGAACGGGGGGAGAGACCCAGTACTTC.

For the CDR3, the DNA is TGTGCCAGCACCGGGACAGGGGGAATGAACACTGAAGCTTTCTTT. It is translated as CASTGTGGMNTEAFF. V and J are TRBV2 and TRBJ1-1; 11 bases agree with TRBD1. The CDR3 is 15 residues long. The junction had 4 bases not matched to a gene; V was cut back by 7 bases and J by 0 bases. Germline V gene lookup returns CDR1 SNHLY and CDR2 FYNNEI.

The rearrangement uses TRBV19 and TRBJ2-5, with 7 bases identical to TRBD2. The CDR3 covers 16 residues. J was trimmed by 4 bases and V by 4 bases; bases with no gene match: 12. Germline V gene lookup returns CDR1 LNHDA and CDR2 SQIVND (reference sequence). The CDR3 DNA reads TGTGCCAGTAGTACCCTCCCGGGGAGCGGGGCAGAGACCCAGTACTTC. Translating it yields CASSTLPGSGAETQYF.

This chain links TRBV3-1 (or the pseudogene TRBV3-2) with TRBJ1-2; 8 nucleotides match TRBD1. CDR3 length: 17 amino acids. Germline loops: CDR1 LGHDT, CDR2 YNNKEL (reference sequence). Trimming removed 3 bases from V and 5 bases from J; junction bases left unmatched: 14. This chain's CDR3 is CASSHLRGPWDQYGYTF. CDR3 sequence (DNA): TGTGCCAGCAGCCACCTCAGGGGGCCATGGGACCAATATGGCTACACCTTC.

This chain connects TRBV4-1 to TRBJ1-5; 8 nucleotides agree with TRBD1. J gave up 3 bases and V 3 bases, and 4 bases lay outside the gene matches. The CDR3 spans 15 residues. From germline, CDR1 is MGHRA and CDR2 YSYEKL. CDR3 region: CASSQGTGNNQPQHF. The CDR3 coding sequence is TGCGCCAGCAGCCAGGGGACAGGTAACAATCAGCCCCAGCATTTT.

This chain uses TRBV5-1 with TRBJ2-1; D is possibly TRBD2 (6 bases). The CDR3 covers 15 residues. Per germline, CDR1 SGHRS and CDR2 YFSETQ. V was trimmed by 5 bases and J by 5 bases, leaving 17 bases between them. The CDR3 DNA reads as TGCGCCAGCAGTACCACCGGGACTCAGCACAATGAGCAGTTCTTC. Amino acid sequence: CASSTTGTQHNEQFF.

The chain employs TRBV5-1 and TRBJ2-2, with D possibly being TRBD2 (6 bases). The CDR3 has 16 amino acids. CDR1 and CDR2 from the germline V gene are SGHRS and YFSETQ. Between the trimmed V and J ends, which lost 4 bases and 2 bases, there was a span of 15 bases. CDR3 loop: CASSPRTTSNTGELFF. The DNA of the CDR3 is TGCGCCAGCAGCCCGAGGACTACCAGTAACACCGGGGAGCTGTTTTTT.